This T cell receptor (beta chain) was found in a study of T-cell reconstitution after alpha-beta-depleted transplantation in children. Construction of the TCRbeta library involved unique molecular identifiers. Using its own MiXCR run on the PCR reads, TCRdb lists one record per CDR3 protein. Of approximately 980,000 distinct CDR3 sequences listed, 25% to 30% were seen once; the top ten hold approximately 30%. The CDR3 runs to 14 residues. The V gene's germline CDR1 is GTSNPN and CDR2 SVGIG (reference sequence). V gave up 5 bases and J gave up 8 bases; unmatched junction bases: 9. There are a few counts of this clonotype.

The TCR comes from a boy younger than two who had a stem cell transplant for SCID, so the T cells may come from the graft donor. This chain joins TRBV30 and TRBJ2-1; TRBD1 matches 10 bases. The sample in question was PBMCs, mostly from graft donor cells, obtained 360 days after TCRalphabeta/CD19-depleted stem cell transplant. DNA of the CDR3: TGTGCCTGGGCCCCGGGACAGGGGAATGATGAGCAGTTCTTC. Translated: CAWAPGQGNDEQFF.